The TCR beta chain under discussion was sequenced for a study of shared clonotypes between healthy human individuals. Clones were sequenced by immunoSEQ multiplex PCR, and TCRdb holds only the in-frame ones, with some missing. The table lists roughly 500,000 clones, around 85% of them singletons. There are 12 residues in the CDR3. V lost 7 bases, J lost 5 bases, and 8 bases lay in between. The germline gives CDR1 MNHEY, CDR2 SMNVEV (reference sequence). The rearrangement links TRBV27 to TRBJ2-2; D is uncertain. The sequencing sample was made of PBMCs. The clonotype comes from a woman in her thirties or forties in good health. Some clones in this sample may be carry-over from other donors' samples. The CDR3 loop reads CASKIWTGELFF. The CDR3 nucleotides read TGTGCCAGCAAAATTTGGACCGGGGAGCTGTTTTTT.